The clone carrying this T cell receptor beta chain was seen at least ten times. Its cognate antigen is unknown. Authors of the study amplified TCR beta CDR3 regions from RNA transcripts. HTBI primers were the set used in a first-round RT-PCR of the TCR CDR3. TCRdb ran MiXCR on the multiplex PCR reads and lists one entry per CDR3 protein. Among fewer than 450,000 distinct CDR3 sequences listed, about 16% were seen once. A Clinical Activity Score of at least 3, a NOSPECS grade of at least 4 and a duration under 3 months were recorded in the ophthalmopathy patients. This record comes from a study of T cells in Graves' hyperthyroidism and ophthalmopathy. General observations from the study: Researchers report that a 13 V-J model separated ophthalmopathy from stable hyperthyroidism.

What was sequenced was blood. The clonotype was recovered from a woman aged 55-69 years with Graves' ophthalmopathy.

The CDR3 protein is CSASRLPLGIRSYEQYF. In DNA form, the CDR3 reads TGCAGTGCTAGTCGCCTCCCCCTGGGAATTCGATCCTACGAGCAGTACTTC. The J gene is TRBJ2-7, the V gene TRBV20-1; D is ambiguous. The CDR3 has 17 residues. V was pared by 3 bases and J by 1 base, with 22 bases between. CDR1 and CDR2 from the germline V gene are DFQATT and SNEGSKA (reference sequence).